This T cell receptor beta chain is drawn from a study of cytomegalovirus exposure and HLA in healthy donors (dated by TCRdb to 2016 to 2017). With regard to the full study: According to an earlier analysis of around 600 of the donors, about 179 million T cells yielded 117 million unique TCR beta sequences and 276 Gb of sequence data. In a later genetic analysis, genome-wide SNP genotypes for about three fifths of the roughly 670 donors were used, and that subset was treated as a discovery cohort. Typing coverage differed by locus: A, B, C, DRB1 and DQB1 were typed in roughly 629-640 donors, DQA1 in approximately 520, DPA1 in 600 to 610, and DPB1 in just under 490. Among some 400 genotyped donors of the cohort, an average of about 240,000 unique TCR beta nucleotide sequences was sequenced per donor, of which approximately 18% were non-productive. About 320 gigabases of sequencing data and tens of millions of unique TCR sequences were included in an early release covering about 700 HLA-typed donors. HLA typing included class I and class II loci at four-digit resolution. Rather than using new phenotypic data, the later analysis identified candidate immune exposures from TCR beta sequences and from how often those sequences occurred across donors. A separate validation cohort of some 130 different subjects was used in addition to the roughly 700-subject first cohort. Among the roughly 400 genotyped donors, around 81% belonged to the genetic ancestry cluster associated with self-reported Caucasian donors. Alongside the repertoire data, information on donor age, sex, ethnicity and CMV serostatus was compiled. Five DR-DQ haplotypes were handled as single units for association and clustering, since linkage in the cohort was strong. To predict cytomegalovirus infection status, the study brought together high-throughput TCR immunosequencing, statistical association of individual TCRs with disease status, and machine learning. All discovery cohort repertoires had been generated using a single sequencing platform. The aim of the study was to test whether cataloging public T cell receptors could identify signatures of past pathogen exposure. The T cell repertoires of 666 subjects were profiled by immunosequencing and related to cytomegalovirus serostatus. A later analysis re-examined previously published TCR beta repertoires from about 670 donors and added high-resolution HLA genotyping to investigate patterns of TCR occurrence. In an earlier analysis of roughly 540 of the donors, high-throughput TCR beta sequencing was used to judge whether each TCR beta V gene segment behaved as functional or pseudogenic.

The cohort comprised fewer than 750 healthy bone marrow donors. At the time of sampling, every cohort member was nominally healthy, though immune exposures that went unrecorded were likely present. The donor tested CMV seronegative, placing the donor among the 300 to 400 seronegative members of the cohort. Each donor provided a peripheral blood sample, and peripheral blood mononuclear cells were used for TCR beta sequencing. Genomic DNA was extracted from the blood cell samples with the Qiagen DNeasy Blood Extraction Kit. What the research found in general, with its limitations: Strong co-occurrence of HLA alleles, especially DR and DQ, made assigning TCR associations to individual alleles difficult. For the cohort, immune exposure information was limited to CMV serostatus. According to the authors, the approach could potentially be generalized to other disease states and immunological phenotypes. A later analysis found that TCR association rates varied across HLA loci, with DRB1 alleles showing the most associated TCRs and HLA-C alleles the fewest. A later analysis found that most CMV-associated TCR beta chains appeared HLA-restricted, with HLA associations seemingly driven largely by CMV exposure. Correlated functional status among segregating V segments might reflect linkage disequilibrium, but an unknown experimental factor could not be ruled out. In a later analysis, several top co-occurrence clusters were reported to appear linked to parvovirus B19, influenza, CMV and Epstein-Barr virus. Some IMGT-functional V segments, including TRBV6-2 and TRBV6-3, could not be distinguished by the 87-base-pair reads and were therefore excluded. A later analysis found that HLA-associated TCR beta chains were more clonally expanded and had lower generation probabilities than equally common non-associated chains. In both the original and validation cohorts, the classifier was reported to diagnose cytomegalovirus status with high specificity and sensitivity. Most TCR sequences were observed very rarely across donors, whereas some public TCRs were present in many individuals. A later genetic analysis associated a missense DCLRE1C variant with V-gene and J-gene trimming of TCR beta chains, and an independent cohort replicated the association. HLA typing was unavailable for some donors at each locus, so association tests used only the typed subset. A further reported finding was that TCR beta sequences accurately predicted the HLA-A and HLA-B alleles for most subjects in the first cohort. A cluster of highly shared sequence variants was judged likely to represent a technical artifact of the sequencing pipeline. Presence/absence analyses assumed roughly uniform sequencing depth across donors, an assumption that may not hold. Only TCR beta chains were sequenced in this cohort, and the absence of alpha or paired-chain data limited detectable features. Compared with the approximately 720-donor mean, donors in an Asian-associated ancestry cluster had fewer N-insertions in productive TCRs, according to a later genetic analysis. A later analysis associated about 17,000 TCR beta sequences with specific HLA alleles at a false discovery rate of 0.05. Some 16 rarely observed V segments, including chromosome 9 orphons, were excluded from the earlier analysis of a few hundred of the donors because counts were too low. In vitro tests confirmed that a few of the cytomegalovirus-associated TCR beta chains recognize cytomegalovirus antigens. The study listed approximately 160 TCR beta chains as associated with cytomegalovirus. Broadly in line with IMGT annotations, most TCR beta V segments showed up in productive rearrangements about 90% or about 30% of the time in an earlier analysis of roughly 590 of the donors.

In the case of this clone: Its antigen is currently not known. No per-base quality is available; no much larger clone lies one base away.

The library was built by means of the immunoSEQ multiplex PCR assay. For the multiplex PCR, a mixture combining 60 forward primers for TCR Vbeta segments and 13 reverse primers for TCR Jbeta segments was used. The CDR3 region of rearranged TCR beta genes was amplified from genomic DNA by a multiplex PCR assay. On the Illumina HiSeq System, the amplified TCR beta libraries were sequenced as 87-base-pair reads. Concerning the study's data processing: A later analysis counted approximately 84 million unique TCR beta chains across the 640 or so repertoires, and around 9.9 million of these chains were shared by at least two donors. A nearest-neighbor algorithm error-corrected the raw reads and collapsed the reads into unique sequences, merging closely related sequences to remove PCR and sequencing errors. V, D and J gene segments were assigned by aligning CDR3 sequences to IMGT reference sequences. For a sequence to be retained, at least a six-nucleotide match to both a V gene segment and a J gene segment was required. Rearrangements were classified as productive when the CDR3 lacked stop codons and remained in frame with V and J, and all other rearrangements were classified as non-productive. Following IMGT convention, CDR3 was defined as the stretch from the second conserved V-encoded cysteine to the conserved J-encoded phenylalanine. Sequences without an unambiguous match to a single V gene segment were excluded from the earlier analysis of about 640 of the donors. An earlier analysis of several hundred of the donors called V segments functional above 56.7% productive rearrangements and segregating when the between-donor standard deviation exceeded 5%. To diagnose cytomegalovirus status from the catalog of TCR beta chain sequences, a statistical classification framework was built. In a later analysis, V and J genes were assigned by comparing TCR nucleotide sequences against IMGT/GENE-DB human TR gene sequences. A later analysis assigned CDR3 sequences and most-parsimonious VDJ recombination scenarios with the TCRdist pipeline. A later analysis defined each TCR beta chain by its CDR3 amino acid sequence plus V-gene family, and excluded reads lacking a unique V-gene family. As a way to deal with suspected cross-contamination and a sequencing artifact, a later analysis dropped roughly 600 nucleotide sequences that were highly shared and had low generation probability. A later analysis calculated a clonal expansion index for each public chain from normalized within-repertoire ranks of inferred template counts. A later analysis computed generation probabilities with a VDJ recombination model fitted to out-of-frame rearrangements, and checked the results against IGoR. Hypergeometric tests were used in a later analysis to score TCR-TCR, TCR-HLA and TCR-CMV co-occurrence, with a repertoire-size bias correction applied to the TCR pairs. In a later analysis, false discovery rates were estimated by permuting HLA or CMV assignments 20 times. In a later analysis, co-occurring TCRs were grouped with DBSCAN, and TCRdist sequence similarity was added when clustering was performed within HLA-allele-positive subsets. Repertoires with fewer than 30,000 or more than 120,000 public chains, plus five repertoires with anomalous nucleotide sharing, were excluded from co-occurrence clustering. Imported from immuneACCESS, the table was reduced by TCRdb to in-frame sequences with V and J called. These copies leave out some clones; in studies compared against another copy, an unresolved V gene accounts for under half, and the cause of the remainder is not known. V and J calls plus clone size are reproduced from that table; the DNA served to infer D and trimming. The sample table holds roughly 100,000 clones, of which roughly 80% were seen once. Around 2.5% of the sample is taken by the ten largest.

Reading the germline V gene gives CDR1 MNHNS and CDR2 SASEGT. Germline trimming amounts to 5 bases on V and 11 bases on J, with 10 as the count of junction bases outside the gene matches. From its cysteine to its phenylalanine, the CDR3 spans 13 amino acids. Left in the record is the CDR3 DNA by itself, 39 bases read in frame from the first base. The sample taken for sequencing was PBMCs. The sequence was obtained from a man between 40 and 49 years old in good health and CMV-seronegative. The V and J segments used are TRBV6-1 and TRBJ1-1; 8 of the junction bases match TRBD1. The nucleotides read TGTGCCAGCAGTCCTAACCCGGACAGGGACGCTTTCTTT. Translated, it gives CASSPNPDRDAFF.